One and the same sample provided the 32 T cell receptor beta chains below, sequenced in a study of blood T cell repertoires in COVID-19. The assay was immunoSEQ multiplex PCR, and TCRdb's table has in-frame clones only and misses some. The sample shows about 170,000 clones, approximately 84% of them seen only once. Sequenced sample: PBMCs or T cells enriched from blood (not recorded which). Receptor source: a human donor with acute COVID-19. The donor label of this sample is uncertain.

This clone appeared a single time. The chain employs TRBV12-3 or TRBV12-4 and TRBJ1-1; possibly TRBD1 for D (6 bases). This CDR3 comprises 13 residues. V was clipped by 4 bases and J by 4 bases, with 10 bases between them. The CDR3 coding sequence is TGTGCCAGCAGTTACAGGGAAAGCACTGAAGCTTTCTTT. Translation gives CASSYRESTEAFF.

This sequence joins TRBV7-9 and TRBJ2-7, with D uncertain. Germline V CDR1 and CDR2: SEHNR, FQNEAQ (reference sequence). The CDR3 spans 15 residues. The V end lost 0 bases, the J end lost 0 bases, and 9 bases lay between the germline ends. CDR3 sequence: CASSLAGPDSYEQYF. As DNA, the CDR3 is TGTGCCAGCAGCTTAGCGGGCCCTGACTCCTACGAGCAGTACTTC.

On this clone itself: A read error may account for a junction end that differs from germline. The rearrangement links TRBV29-1 to TRBJ1-5; D ambiguous. This CDR3 region has 13 residues. The germline CDR1 and CDR2 sequences are SQVTM and ANQGSEA. This chain's CDR3 is CSVEGTDNQSQHF. CDR3 sequence (DNA): TGCAGCGTTGAAGGCACAGATAATCAGTCCCAGCATTTT. Looking up the rest from reference TRBV29-1 and TRBJ1-5 gives the full variable domain: SAVISQKPSRDICQRGTSLTIQCQVDSQVTMMFWYRQQPGQSLTLIATANQGSEATYESGFVIDKFPISRPNLTFSTLTVSNMSPEDSSIYLCSVEGTDNQSQHFGDGTRLSIL.

The chain uses TRBV6-4 and TRBJ1-2; the D gene is possibly TRBD1 (6 bases). Between the trimmed V and J ends, which lost 8 bases and 8 bases, there was a span of 30 bases. The CDR3 is 17 residues long. Germline CDR1 MRHNA, CDR2 SNTAGT. The CDR3 bases are TGTGCCAGCCTACAACTAAGGGACAAACCCTTTACGGAGGGCTACACCTTC. Residues: CASLQLRDKPFTEGYTF.

The V gene is TRBV4-1, the J gene TRBJ1-1; 8 bases are a match to TRBD1. The CDR3 runs 15 residues. From germline, CDR1 is MGHRA and CDR2 YSYEKL. Trimming removed 9 bases from V and 4 bases from J; junction bases left unmatched: 13. This CDR3 reads CASQGEQGASTEAFF. In nucleotides, the CDR3 is TGCGCCAGTCAAGGGGAGCAGGGGGCGAGCACTGAAGCTTTCTTT.

The V and J genes are TRBV6-6 and TRBJ1-1, with TRBD1 matching over 11 bases. Trimming took 5 bases from V and 5 from J; bases not matched to a gene: 13. The CDR3 runs to 17 residues. Germline CDR1 MNHNY, CDR2 SVGAGI (reference sequence). The CDR3 coding sequence is TGTGCCAGCAGTCAATTCCCCCGGGACAGGGGGGATACTGAAGCTTTCTTT. Its protein is CASSQFPRDRGDTEAFF.

The chain employs TRBV5-1 and TRBJ2-1; possible D gene TRBD2, 5 bases. CDR3 size: 15 residues. The germline V gene encodes CDR1 SGHRS and CDR2 YFSETQ. V shed 2 bases and J shed 4 bases, with 13 bases lying between them. In DNA form, the CDR3 reads TGCGCCAGCAGCTTCCGGACTGGGGTATACAATGAGCAGTTCTTC. This sequence encodes CASSFRTGVYNEQFF.

The chain combines TRBV7-9 with TRBJ1-6; possibly TRBD1 for D (6 bases). Trimming removed 1 base at V and 8 bases at J, with 12 bases between. CDR3 length equals 15 residues. Looked up from germline, CDR1 is SEHNR and CDR2 is FQNEAQ (reference sequence). The CDR3 bases are TGTGCCAGCAGCTTAGGTAGGGGACAACATTCACCCCTCCACTTT. It specifies CASSLGRGQHSPLHF. The complete variable domain, with remaining parts taken from reference TRBV7-9 and TRBJ1-6, reads DTGVSQNPRHKITKRGQNVTFRCDPISEHNRLYWYRQTLGQGPEFLTYFQNEAQLEKSRLLSDRFSAERPKGSFSTLEIQRTEQGDSAMYLCASSLGRGQHSPLHFGNGTRLTVT.

V gene TRBV19 combines with J gene TRBJ1-5, with 12 bases lining up with TRBD1. V gave up 5 bases and J gave up 6 bases; unmatched junction bases: 8. CDR3 size: 16 residues. Germline-derived CDR1 and CDR2 are LNHDA and SQIVND (reference sequence). The DNA of the CDR3 is TGTGCCAGTAGTCCACCGGGACAGGGGGCCGGTCAGCCCCAGCATTTT. It translates to CASSPPGQGAGQPQHF.

The chain carries TRBV19 and TRBJ1-1; D not certain. V lost 5 bases, J lost 1 base, and 5 bases lay in between. The CDR3 covers 12 residues. CDR1 and CDR2 from the germline V gene are LNHDA and SQIVND (reference sequence). The CDR3 loop reads CASSPGNTEAFF. The CDR3 DNA sequence: TGTGCCAGTAGTCCGGGGAACACTGAAGCTTTCTTT.

This clone has more than one count but fewer than ten. The V and J genes are TRBV27 and TRBJ1-5; possible D gene TRBD1, 5 bases. Trimming shortened V by 1 base and J by 7 bases, and 17 bases separated the two germline ends. Germline lookup yields CDR1 MNHEY and CDR2 SMNVEV (reference sequence). The CDR3 length is 16 residues. The CDR3 DNA follows: TGTGCCAGCAGTTTATGGGCAGGGACTCAGGGACAGCCCCAGCATTTT. Protein product: CASSLWAGTQGQPQHF.

V usage is TRBV3-1 (or the pseudogene TRBV3-2) and J usage is TRBJ2-3; D perhaps matches TRBD1 (6 bases). Trimming took 4 bases from V and 4 from J, leaving 12 bases between them. The germline CDR1 and CDR2 sequences are LGHDT and YNNKEL (reference sequence). This CDR3 has 14 residues. CDR3 in amino acids: CASSPNRVADTQYF. CDR3 bases: TGTGCCAGCAGCCCCAACAGGGTTGCAGATACGCAGTATTTT.

The rearrangement links TRBV6-2 or TRBV6-3 to TRBJ1-1, with D possibly being TRBD1 (5 bases). In germline, CDR1 is MNHEY, CDR2 SVGEGT. This CDR3 is 16 amino acids long. Deletions cut 2 bases from V and 4 bases from J, with 17 bases between. CDR3 sequence: CASSYELGAGSTEAFF. The CDR3 bases are TGTGCCAGCAGTTACGAGTTAGGGGCTGGTAGCACTGAAGCTTTCTTT.

The chain combines TRBV30 with TRBJ2-2; TRBD1 is a possible D gene (5 bases). CDR1 and CDR2 from the germline V gene are GTSNPN and SVGIG (reference sequence). The CDR3 covers 14 residues. V lost 3 bases and J lost 3, with 11 bases in between. The CDR3 loop reads CAWRKGLYTGELFF. CDR3 coding DNA: TGTGCCTGGAGAAAGGGGCTATACACCGGGGAGCTGTTTTTT.

This chain connects TRBV7-2 to TRBJ2-7; no definite D call. The V end was cut by 2 bases, the J end by 2 bases, with 16 bases between. CDR1 is SGHTA and CDR2 is FQGNSA in the germline V gene. This CDR3 region has 16 residues. The CDR3 protein is CASSLNFDTATYEQYF. The DNA of the CDR3 is TGTGCCAGCAGCTTAAACTTCGATACAGCTACCTACGAGCAGTACTTC.

V and J are TRBV15 and TRBJ1-3; D might be TRBD1 (6 bases). There are 16 residues in the CDR3. Trimming left V 2 bases short and J 2 bases short, with 13 bases between. CDR1 is LNHNV and CDR2 is YYDKDF in the germline V gene (reference sequence). In nucleotides, the CDR3 is TGTGCCACCAGCAGAACGCCTCCAGGGGCTGGAAACACCATATATTTT. It encodes CATSRTPPGAGNTIYF.

This sequence joins TRBV9 and TRBJ2-5; D is possibly TRBD1 (5 bases). The CDR3 length is 15 residues. The germline V and J ends were trimmed by 0 bases and 5 bases, with 14 bases remaining between them. Germline CDR1 and CDR2: SGDLS and YYNGEE. CDR3 loop: CASSVGPGITETQYF. DNA of the CDR3: TGTGCCAGCAGCGTAGGGCCAGGGATTACTGAGACCCAGTACTTC.

The V gene is TRBV12-5, the J gene TRBJ2-1, with 8 bases matching TRBD2. After removal of 0 bases from V and 5 bases from J, the junction contained 18 bases not matched to a gene. CDR1 and CDR2 (germline): LGHNT, FRNRAP. The CDR3 covers 20 residues. The CDR3 bases are TGTGCTAGTGGTTTGGTACTTAGTCTTTTGGCGGGGGGAACTCACAATGAGCAGTTCTTC. Protein product: CASGLVLSLLAGGTHNEQFF.

J is TRBJ2-3 and V is TRBV19; TRBD1 matches 7 bases. The CDR3 covers 17 residues. The ends lost 0 bases at V and 5 bases at J; junction bases unmatched: 11. Germline V CDR1 and CDR2: LNHDA, SQIVND (reference sequence). This chain's CDR3 is CASSIDQGGPAGDTQYF. CDR3 sequence (DNA): TGTGCCAGTAGTATAGATCAAGGGGGCCCCGCCGGAGATACGCAGTATTTT.

The chain employs TRBV9 and TRBJ2-3; unclear D gene. Trimming stripped 0 bases from V and 4 bases from J, with 3 bases between. CDR3 length: 12 residues. Germline lookup yields CDR1 SGDLS and CDR2 YYNGEE. CDR3 sequence: CASSVAADTQYF. CDR3 coding DNA: TGTGCCAGCAGCGTAGCGGCAGATACGCAGTATTTT.

The chain uses TRBV7-7 and TRBJ2-3; D remains ambiguous. V was shortened by 4 bases and J by 2 bases, with 7 bases between the two germline ends. There are 13 residues in the CDR3. CDR1 and CDR2 (germline): SSHAT, FNYEAQ (reference sequence). CDR3 sequence reads: CASSSGPTDTQYF. CDR3 nucleotides: TGTGCCAGCAGCTCGGGTCCCACAGATACGCAGTATTTT.

With respect to this clone: The identical CDR3 is also encoded by other nucleotide sequences in the sample. V is TRBV21-1 and J is TRBJ2-3; the D segment call TRBD2 is taken from the table without a DNA check. TRBV21-1 is a listed pseudogene. The CDR3 runs 18 residues. The CDR3 is CASSTDPGLAGPRNTQYF. The CDR3 nucleotides are TGTGCTAGCAGCACCGACCCGGGACTAGCGGGGCCCCGGAATACGCAGTATTTT.

The CDR3 bases are TGCGCCAGCAGTGTGCTAGCCCTCTATGAGCAGTTCTTC. It specifies CASSVLALYEQFF. The chain has TRBV10-2 and TRBJ2-1; TRBD2 is a possible D gene (5 bases). Trimming stripped 4 bases from V and 8 bases from J, with 12 bases between. Per the germline V gene, CDR1 is WSHSY and CDR2 is SAAADI. This CDR3 comprises 13 residues.

This chain uses TRBV19 with TRBJ1-1; 7 nucleotides line up with TRBD1. Germline CDR1 reads LNHDA; CDR2 reads SQIVND (reference sequence). V was pared by 4 bases and J by 1 base, with 0 bases of the junction left unmatched. This CDR3 region has 13 residues. The chain's CDR3 is CASSRQGNTEAFF. CDR3 DNA: TGTGCCAGTAGTAGACAGGGGAACACTGAAGCTTTCTTT.

The genes are TRBV11-2 and TRBJ2-3; D not resolved. Germline lookup yields CDR1 SGHAT and CDR2 FQNNGV. The CDR3 totals 15 residues. V was trimmed by 4 bases and J by 4 bases, leaving 15 bases between them. CDR3 in amino acids: CASSSFWAGSDTQYF. The CDR3 nucleotides are TGTGCCAGCAGCTCCTTCTGGGCCGGTTCAGATACGCAGTATTTT.

The chain recombines TRBV9 with TRBJ2-3; D may be TRBD1 (6 bases). Per germline, CDR1 SGDLS and CDR2 YYNGEE. This CDR3 contains 16 residues. V was clipped by 3 bases and J by 7 bases, with 21 bases between them. CDR3 region: CASSGQGRHSRNTQYF. CDR3 in DNA: TGTGCCAGCAGCGGTCAGGGGCGACATAGCAGAAATACGCAGTATTTT.

The chain is built from TRBV7-6 and TRBJ2-2, with D possibly TRBD1 on 6 matching bases. Trimming took 3 bases from V and 5 from J, leaving 10 bases between them. Germline V CDR1 and CDR2: SGHVS, FNYEAQ. The CDR3 loop spans 14 amino acids. CDR3 in amino acids: CASSLRGGTGELFF. The CDR3 nucleotides read TGTGCCAGCAGCTTGAGAGGGGGTACCGGGGAGCTGTTTTTT.

The chain recombines TRBV10-3 with TRBJ2-7, with D perhaps matching TRBD2 (5 bases). Germline V gene lookup returns CDR1 ENHRY and CDR2 SYGVKD. The CDR3 extends over 15 amino acids. V gave up 6 bases and J gave up 0 bases, with 15 bases separating them. The CDR3: CAIRGTGDYSYEQYF. DNA for the CDR3: TGTGCCATCAGGGGTACCGGGGATTACTCCTACGAGCAGTACTTC.

The chain links TRBV4-1 to TRBJ1-5; possibly TRBD1 for D (5 bases). The germline V gene has CDR1 MGHRA and CDR2 YSYEKL. Trimming took 1 base from V and 6 from J, leaving 13 bases between them. The CDR3 has 15 amino acids. The CDR3: CASSQVVRGGQPQHF. As DNA, the CDR3 is TGCGCCAGCAGCCAAGTGGTTAGGGGCGGTCAGCCCCAGCATTTT.

The chain recombines TRBV18 with TRBJ2-7; a possible D gene is TRBD1 (6 bases). V was clipped by 5 bases and J by 2 bases, with 13 bases between them. Germline CDR1 and CDR2: KGHSH and LQKENI. This CDR3 comprises 14 residues. The CDR3 DNA is TGTGCCAGCTCATCTTCGACAGGTACCTACGAGCAGTACTTC. Translating gives CASSSSTGTYEQYF. Full variable domain (missing parts from reference TRBV18 and TRBJ2-7): NAGVMQNPRHLVRRRGQEARLRCSPMKGHSHVYWYRQLPEEGLKFMVYLQKENIIDESGMPKERFSAEFPKEGPSILRIQQVVRGDSAAYFCASSSSTGTYEQYFGPGTRLTVT.

The chain is built from TRBV15 and TRBJ2-4, with D tentatively TRBD2 (6 bases). V gave up 0 bases and J gave up 14 bases, with 14 bases separating them. Per germline, CDR1 LNHNV and CDR2 YYDKDF (reference sequence). CDR3 length: 13 residues. The DNA for the CDR3 is TGTGCCACCAGCAGAGACCCCTTGGGGGAGGAGTACTTC. The encoded protein is CATSRDPLGEEYF.

This clone was seen once. The chain is built from TRBV19 and TRBJ1-2; 9 bases agree with TRBD1. Germline CDR1 reads LNHDA; CDR2 reads SQIVND (reference sequence). CDR3 length: 15 amino acids. V trimming: 6 bases; J trimming: 8 bases; junction bases outside the gene matches: 13. CDR3 nucleotides: TGTGCCAGTAGCTCCCCACAGGGGGCAACGGGAGGCTACACCTTC. It specifies CASSSPQGATGGYTF.